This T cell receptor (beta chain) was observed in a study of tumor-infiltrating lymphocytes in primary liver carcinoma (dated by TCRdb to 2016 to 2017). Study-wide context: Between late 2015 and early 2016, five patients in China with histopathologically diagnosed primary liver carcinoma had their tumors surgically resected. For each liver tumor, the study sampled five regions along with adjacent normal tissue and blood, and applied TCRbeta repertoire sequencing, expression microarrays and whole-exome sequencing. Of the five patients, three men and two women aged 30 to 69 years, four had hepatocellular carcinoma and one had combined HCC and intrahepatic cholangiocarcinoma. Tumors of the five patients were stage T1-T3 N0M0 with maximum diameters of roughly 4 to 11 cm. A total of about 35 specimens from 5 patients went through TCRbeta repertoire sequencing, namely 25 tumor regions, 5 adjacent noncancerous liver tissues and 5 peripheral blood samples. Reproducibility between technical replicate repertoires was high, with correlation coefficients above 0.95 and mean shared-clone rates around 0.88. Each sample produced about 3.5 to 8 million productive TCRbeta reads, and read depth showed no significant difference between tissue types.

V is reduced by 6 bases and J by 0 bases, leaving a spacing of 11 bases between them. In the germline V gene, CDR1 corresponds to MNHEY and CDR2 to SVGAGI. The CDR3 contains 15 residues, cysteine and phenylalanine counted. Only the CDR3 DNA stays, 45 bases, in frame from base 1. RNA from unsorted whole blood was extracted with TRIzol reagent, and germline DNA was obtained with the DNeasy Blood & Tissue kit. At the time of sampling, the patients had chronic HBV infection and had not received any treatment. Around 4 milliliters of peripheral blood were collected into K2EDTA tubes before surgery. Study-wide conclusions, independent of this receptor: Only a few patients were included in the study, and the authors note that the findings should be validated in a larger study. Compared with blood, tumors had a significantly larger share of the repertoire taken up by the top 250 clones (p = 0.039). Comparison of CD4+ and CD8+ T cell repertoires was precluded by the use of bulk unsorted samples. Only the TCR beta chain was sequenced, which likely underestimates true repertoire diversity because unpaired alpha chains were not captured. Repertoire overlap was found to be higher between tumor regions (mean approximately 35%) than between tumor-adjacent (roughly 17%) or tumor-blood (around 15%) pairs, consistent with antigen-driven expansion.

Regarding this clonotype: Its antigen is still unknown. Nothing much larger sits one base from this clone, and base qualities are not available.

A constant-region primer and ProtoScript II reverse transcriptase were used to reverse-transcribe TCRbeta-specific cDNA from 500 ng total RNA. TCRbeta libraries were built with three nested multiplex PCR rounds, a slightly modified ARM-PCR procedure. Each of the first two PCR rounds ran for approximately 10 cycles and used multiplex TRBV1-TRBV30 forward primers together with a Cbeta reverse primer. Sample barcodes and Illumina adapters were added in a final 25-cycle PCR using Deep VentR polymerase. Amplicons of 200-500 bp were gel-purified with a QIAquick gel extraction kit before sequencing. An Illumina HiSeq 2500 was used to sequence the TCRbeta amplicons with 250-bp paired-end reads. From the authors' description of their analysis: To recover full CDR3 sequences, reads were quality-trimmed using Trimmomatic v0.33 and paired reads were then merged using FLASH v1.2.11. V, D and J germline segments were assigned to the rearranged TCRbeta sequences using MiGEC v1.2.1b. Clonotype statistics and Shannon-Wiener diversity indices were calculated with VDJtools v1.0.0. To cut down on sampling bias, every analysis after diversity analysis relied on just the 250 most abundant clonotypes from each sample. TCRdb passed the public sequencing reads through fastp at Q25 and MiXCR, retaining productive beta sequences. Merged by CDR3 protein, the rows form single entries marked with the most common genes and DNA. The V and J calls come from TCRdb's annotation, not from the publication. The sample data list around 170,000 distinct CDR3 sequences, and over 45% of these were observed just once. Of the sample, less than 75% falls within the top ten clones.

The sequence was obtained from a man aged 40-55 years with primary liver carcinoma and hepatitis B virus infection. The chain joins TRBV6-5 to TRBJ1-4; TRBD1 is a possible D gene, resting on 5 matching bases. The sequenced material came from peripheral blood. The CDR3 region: CASRAGGATNEKLFF. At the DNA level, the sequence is TGTGCCAGCAGGGCGGGGGGTGCAACTAATGAAAAACTGTTTTTT.